The clone carrying this T cell receptor (beta chain) was seen ten or more times. Germline CDR1 MDHEN, CDR2 SYDVKM. This CDR3 contains 16 residues. Trimming at V came to 3 bases and at J to 2 bases, leaving 6 bases not matched to a gene. These data belong to a study of human T cells and chemical hapten exposure. TCRdb itself ran the RACE reads through MiXCR, one entry per CDR3 protein. Of 56,000 or so distinct CDR3 sequences listed, around a tenth are singletons. Documented time point: pre-sensitization, week 0. The sample's treatment: therapeutic diphenylcyclopropenone sensitization with weekly scalp DPC. Total RNA came from unfractionated whole blood.

This receptor was obtained from a woman aged 30 to 39 with alopecia areata. Some clones in this sample may be carry-over from other donors' samples. The chain has TRBV28 and TRBJ2-4, with TRBD1 matching over 8 bases. The input for sequencing was whole blood, taken in connection with sensitization to the hapten diphenylcyclopropenone (DPC). The CDR3 loop reads CASSFPGDRPKNIQYF. CDR3 in DNA: TGTGCCAGCAGTTTTCCCGGGGACAGGCCCAAAAACATTCAGTACTTC.